One and the same sample provided the 17 T cell receptor beta chains below, sequenced in a study of CD8+ T cells in alopecia areata listed by TCRdb under 2018. Receptors were amplified or captured by the immunoSEQ multiplex PCR assay. RNA was extracted from all samples and reverse transcribed into cDNA as template for TCR sequencing. Entries here come from immuneACCESS through TCRdb and include only in-frame sequences with V and J called. Some clones fail to appear in such tables; in the studies checked, an unresolved V gene covers under half of the shortfall, and the cause of the remainder is unknown. The sample yields 180,000 or so clones; more than 60% were counted once. The leading ten clones occupy about 1.7% of the sample. The time point label, as the study defines it: baseline before oral tofacitinib. The sample consisted of CD4+ T cells sorted from blood, taken at week 0. The receptors were sampled from a human donor with alopecia areata.

This clone was found a few times. The rearrangement joins TRBV6-6 to TRBJ1-3; tentatively, D is TRBD1 (5 bases). The CDR3 contains 15 residues. Germline values: CDR1 MNHNY, CDR2 SVGAGI (reference sequence). The V end was cut by 5 bases, the J end by 0 bases, with 11 bases between. CDR3 in amino acids: CASSLGRSSGNTIYF. The CDR3, as DNA: TGTGCCAGCAGTCTGGGACGGAGCTCTGGAAACACCATATATTTT.

J is TRBJ1-5 and V is TRBV7-8, with D maybe TRBD1 (6 bases). Trimming took off 5 bases at V and 2 bases at J, with 13 bases between the two ends. The CDR3 spans 15 residues. CDR1 is SGHVS and CDR2 is FQNEAQ in the germline V gene. The CDR3 region has the DNA TGTGCCAGCAGCAGGACAGTAAATGGCAATCAGCCCCAGCATTTT. This sequence encodes CASSRTVNGNQPQHF. The full variable domain, rest sourced from reference TRBV7-8 and TRBJ1-5, is GAGVSQSPRYKVAKRGQDVALRCDPISGHVSLFWYQQALGQGPEFLTYFQNEAQLDKSGLPSDRFFAERPEGSVSTLKIQRTQQEDSAVYLCASSRTVNGNQPQHFGDGTRLSIL.

This clone has just a few counts. The chain joins TRBV29-1 to TRBJ1-2; the D is unclear. The CDR3 contains 12 residues. V gave up 5 bases and J gave up 7 bases, with 14 bases separating them. CDR1 SQVTM and CDR2 ANQGSEA come from the germline V gene. CDR3 nucleotide sequence: TGCAGCGTTACGGCGGCAGACTCTGGCTACACCTTC. Its translation: CSVTAADSGYTF. Variable domain in full (rest from reference TRBV29-1 and TRBJ1-2): SAVISQKPSRDICQRGTSLTIQCQVDSQVTMMFWYRQQPGQSLTLIATANQGSEATYESGFVIDKFPISRPNLTFSTLTVSNMSPEDSSIYLCSVTAADSGYTFGSGTRLTVV.

The rearrangement joins TRBV29-1 to TRBJ2-7, with D perhaps given as TRBD1 or TRBD2 (7 bases each). Trimming left V 4 bases short and J 2 bases short, with 12 bases between. CDR3 size: 13 residues. The germline gives CDR1 SQVTM, CDR2 ANQGSEA. The CDR3 nucleotides are TGCAGCGTTGGGGAGGGGGCCCCCTACGAGCAGTACTTC. Amino acid sequence: CSVGEGAPYEQYF.

This clone was recorded once. The same CDR3 is also encoded by other DNA sequences in this sample. The rearrangement joins TRBV30 to TRBJ2-3; D remains ambiguous. Germline V lookup: CDR1 GTSNPN, CDR2 SVGIG (reference sequence). The CDR3 has 12 amino acids. With 2 bases removed from V and 3 bases from J, the gap between germline ends came to 6 bases. In DNA, the CDR3 is TGTGCCTGGAGTACCTCGACAGATACGCAGTATTTT. Translating it yields CAWSTSTDTQYF. Based on the CDR3 plus reference TRBV30 and TRBJ2-3, the full variable domain is SQTIHQWPATLVQPVGSPLSLECTVEGTSNPNLYWYRQAAGRGLQLLFYSVGIGQISSEVPQNLSASRPQDRQFILSSKKLLLSDSGFYLCAWSTSTDTQYFGPGTRLTVL.

This clone is labeled as medium-sized (0.01 to 0.1%). V is TRBV7-2 and J is TRBJ1-3, with a possible D match to TRBD1 (6 bases). The CDR3 runs to 12 residues. The ends were cut back, 5 bases at V and 7 bases at J, with 9 bases in the middle. Germline values: CDR1 SGHTA, CDR2 FQGNSA. CDR3 in DNA: TGTGCCAGCAGCCGTGACAGGAACACCATATATTTT. This translates into CASSRDRNTIYF.

The chain employs TRBV7-2 and TRBJ2-3; D is possibly TRBD1 or TRBD2 (6 bases each). Trimming took 1 base from V and 4 from J, leaving 9 bases between them. Germline values: CDR1 SGHTA, CDR2 FQGNSA. The CDR3 runs to 14 residues. The CDR3 sequence is CASSLGGGPDTQYF. The CDR3 DNA is TGTGCCAGCAGCTTAGGAGGGGGGCCAGATACGCAGTATTTT.

The chain has TRBV18 and TRBJ2-3; unclear D gene. This CDR3 is built from 13 residues. The V gene's germline CDR1 is KGHSH and CDR2 LQKENI. Trimming pared 3 bases from V and 6 bases from J, leaving 10 bases between. The CDR3 here is CASSPRSGDTQYF. CDR3 coding DNA: TGTGCCAGCTCACCGCGTAGTGGGGATACGCAGTATTTT.

This clone was counted only a few times. Compared with germline, one end of the junction differs, possibly owing to a read error. This sequence joins TRBV5-1 and TRBJ2-5; unclear D gene. The CDR3 runs 14 residues. Germline CDR1 is SGHRS and CDR2 is YFSETQ. CDR3: CASSLERPQEAQYF. The CDR3 DNA follows: TGCGCCAGCAGCTTGGAGCGCCCTCAAGAGGCCCAGTACTTC.

The rearrangement links TRBV7-2 to TRBJ1-5, with 7 nucleotides matching TRBD1. Germline V gene sequence: CDR1 SGHTA, CDR2 FQGNSA. The length of the CDR3 is 13 residues. The V gene end was trimmed by 5 bases and the J gene end by 7 bases; junction bases not matched to a gene: 5. CDR3 residues: CASSIYRGQPQHF. The CDR3 nucleotides read TGTGCCAGCAGCATCTACAGGGGACAGCCCCAGCATTTT.

The chain links TRBV27 to TRBJ1-1, with a tentative D call TRBD1 (5 bases). Germline V lookup: CDR1 MNHEY, CDR2 SMNVEV (reference sequence). CDR3 length equals 14 residues. Deletions cut 2 bases from V and 1 base from J, with 8 bases between. CDR3 DNA sequence: TGTGCCAGCAGTTTAAACGGGGGGAACACTGAAGCTTTCTTT. This encodes CASSLNGGNTEAFF.

The rearrangement uses TRBV2 and TRBJ1-1, with 9 nucleotides matching TRBD1. The CDR3 sequence is 15 residues long. Germline CDR1 is SNHLY and CDR2 is FYNNEI. Trimming at V came to 8 bases and at J to 2 bases, leaving 9 bases not matched to a gene. CDR3 protein: CASLDRGDPNTEAFF. DNA for the CDR3: TGTGCCAGCCTGGACAGGGGCGATCCTAACACTGAAGCTTTCTTT. Full variable domain (remainder filled in from reference TRBV2 and TRBJ1-1): EPEVTQTPSHQVTQMGQEVILRCVPISNHLYFYWYRQILGQKVEFLVSFYNNEISEKSEIFDDQFSVERPDGSNFTLKIRSTKLEDSAMYFCASLDRGDPNTEAFFGQGTRLTVV.

The chain uses TRBV2 and TRBJ2-3; 12 bases match TRBD2. Germline V gene lookup returns CDR1 SNHLY and CDR2 FYNNEI. This CDR3 spans 15 amino acids. V gave up 6 bases and J gave up 0 bases; unmatched junction bases: 1. CDR3 sequence (DNA): TGTGCCAGCAGCGGGACTAGCGGGAGCACAGATACGCAGTATTTT. The encoded protein is CASSGTSGSTDTQYF.

In regard to this clone: Germline is not matched at one junction end, which may reflect a read error. This rearrangement joins TRBV2 to TRBJ1-2; tentatively, D is TRBD1 (5 bases). CDR1 SNHLY and CDR2 FYNNEI come from the germline V gene. The CDR3 runs 14 residues. Here the CDR3 reads CASSGGGTNYGYTF. In nucleotides, the CDR3 is TGTGCCAGCAGTGGCGGGGGAACTAACTATGGCTACACCTTT.

The J gene is TRBJ2-1, the V gene TRBV5-1; D not resolved. The germline CDR1 and CDR2 sequences are SGHRS and YFSETQ. Deletions cut 2 bases from V and 3 bases from J, with 12 bases between. CDR3 length: 15 amino acids. DNA for the CDR3: TGCGCCAGCAGCTTTTTGGTAGGGAACTACAATGAGCAGTTCTTC. Translated, it gives CASSFLVGNYNEQFF.

Concerning this clone: Other DNA sequences from this sample encode an identical CDR3 as well. J is TRBJ1-5 and V is TRBV30; 7 bases match TRBD1. CDR3 length equals 14 residues. The germline V gene encodes CDR1 GTSNPN and CDR2 SVGIG (reference sequence). V lost 0 bases and J lost 2; bases outside the gene matches: 1. The CDR3 is CAWSVGQGNQPQHF. CDR3 coding DNA: TGTGCCTGGAGTGTAGGACAGGGCAATCAGCCCCAGCATTTT.

This chain uses TRBV5-6 with TRBJ2-1; 7 bases map to TRBD1. After removal of 5 bases from V and 8 bases from J, the junction contained 7 bases not matched to a gene. This CDR3 spans 13 amino acids. Germline V lookup: CDR1 SGHDT, CDR2 YYEEEE. In nucleotides, the CDR3 is TGTGCCAGCAGACCGACAGGGACCGATGAGCAGTTCTTC. Translation gives CASRPTGTDEQFF.